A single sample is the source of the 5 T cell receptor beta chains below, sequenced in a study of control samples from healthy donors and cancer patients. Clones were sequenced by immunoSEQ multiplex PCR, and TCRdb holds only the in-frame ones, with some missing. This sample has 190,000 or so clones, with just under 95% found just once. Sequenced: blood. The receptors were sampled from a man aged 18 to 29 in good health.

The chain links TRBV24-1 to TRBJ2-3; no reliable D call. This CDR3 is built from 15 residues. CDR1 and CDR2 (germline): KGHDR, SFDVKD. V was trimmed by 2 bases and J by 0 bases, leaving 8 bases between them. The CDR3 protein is CATSDSRASTDTQYF. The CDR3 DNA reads TGTGCCACCAGTGATTCACGGGCCAGCACAGATACGCAGTATTTT.

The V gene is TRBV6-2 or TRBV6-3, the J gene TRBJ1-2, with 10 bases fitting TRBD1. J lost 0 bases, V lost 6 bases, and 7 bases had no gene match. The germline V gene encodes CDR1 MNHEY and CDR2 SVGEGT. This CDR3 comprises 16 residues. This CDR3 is CASSSGQGRANYGYTF. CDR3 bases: TGTGCCAGCAGCTCGGGACAGGGGAGAGCTAACTATGGCTACACCTTC.

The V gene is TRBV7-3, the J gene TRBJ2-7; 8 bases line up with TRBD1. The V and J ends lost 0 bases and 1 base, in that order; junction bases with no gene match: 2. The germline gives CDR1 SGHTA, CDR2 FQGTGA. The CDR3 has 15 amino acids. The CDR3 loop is CASSLTGTGSYEQYF. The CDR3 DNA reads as TGTGCCAGCAGCTTAACGGGGACAGGTTCCTACGAGCAGTACTTC.

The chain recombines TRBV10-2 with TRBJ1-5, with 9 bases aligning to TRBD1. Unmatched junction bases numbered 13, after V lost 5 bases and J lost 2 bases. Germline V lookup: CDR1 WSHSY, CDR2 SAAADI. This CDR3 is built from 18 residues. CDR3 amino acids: CASSSPGTGRRGNQPQHF. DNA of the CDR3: TGCGCCAGCAGTTCTCCCGGGACAGGGAGAAGGGGCAATCAGCCCCAGCATTTT.

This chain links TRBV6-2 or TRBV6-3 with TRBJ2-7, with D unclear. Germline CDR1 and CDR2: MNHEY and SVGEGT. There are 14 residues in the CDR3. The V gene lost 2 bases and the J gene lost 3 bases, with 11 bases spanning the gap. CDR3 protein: CASSYGNGVYEQYF. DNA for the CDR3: TGTGCCAGCAGTTACGGGAACGGCGTCTACGAGCAGTACTTC.